This entry lists 32 T cell receptor beta chains sequenced from one sample in a study of beta chain features in type 1 diabetes. The entirety of the isolated RNA underwent reverse transcription, so expressed TCRB transcripts were sequenced. Data came from immunoSEQ multiplex PCR; TCRdb stores just in-frame clones and leaves some out. This table holds a few hundred thousand clones, over 12% found once. Sequencing input: naive CD4+ T cells from blood. The source is a woman aged 18-29 years in good health.

The chain joins TRBV19 to TRBJ2-7; D remains ambiguous. CDR1 and CDR2 (germline): LNHDA, SQIVND (reference sequence). The CDR3 length is 12 residues. V lost 1 base and J 3 bases, leaving 4 bases between the germline ends. CDR3 sequence reads: CASSIVGYEQYF. The DNA of the CDR3 is TGTGCCAGTAGTATAGTCGGCTACGAGCAGTACTTC.

The chain is built from TRBV11-2 and TRBJ1-4; no definite D call. This CDR3 has 14 residues. Deletions cut 2 bases from V and 0 bases from J, with 4 bases between. Germline loops: CDR1 SGHAT, CDR2 FQNNGV. The CDR3 spells CASSLRATNEKLFF. The CDR3, as DNA: TGTGCCAGCAGCTTACGGGCAACTAATGAAAAACTGTTTTTT.

This clone was observed a handful of times. CDR3 nucleotide sequence: TGTGCCAGCTCACCACGAGGACAGAGATACGAGCAGTACTTC. Its protein is CASSPRGQRYEQYF. The V and J genes are TRBV18 and TRBJ2-7; D is perhaps TRBD1 (6 bases). Germline CDR1 KGHSH, CDR2 LQKENI. This CDR3 spans 14 amino acids. Deletions cut 1 base from V and 4 bases from J, with 11 bases between.

This chain uses TRBV11-2 with TRBJ2-5; possible D gene TRBD1, 5 bases. The CDR3 has 14 amino acids. V dropped 5 bases and J dropped 1 base, with 11 bases sitting between them. Germline V CDR1 and CDR2: SGHAT, FQNNGV. This chain's CDR3 is CASSRRTTQETQYF. CDR3 sequence (DNA): TGTGCCAGCAGCCGACGGACAACCCAAGAGACCCAGTACTTC.

The table lists this clone with a few counts. The chain links TRBV5-4 to TRBJ2-5, with D possibly TRBD1 on 7 matching bases. Deletions cut 4 bases from V and 2 bases from J, with 15 bases between. The CDR3 spans 15 residues. Germline assignment: CDR1 SGHNT and CDR2 YYREEE (reference sequence). The CDR3 here is CASSPAGGRQETQYF. As DNA, the CDR3 is TGTGCCAGCAGCCCCGCAGGGGGGCGGCAAGAGACCCAGTACTTC.

This clone was detected only a few times. The chain recombines TRBV7-9 with TRBJ1-2; no firm D call. Trimming stripped 1 base from V and 4 bases from J, with 7 bases between. The CDR3 contains 13 residues. CDR1 SEHNR and CDR2 FQNEAQ come from the germline V gene (reference sequence). The CDR3, as DNA: TGTGCCAGCAGCTTAGGCGGGCCCTATGGCTACACCTTC. It specifies CASSLGGPYGYTF. The full variable domain, its missing parts supplied by reference TRBV7-9 and TRBJ1-2, is DTGVSQNPRHKITKRGQNVTFRCDPISEHNRLYWYRQTLGQGPEFLTYFQNEAQLEKSRLLSDRFSAERPKGSFSTLEIQRTEQGDSAMYLCASSLGGPYGYTFGSGTRLTVV.

In this sample, this clone turned up a few times. This rearrangement joins TRBV29-1 to TRBJ2-3; D unresolved. CDR3 length equals 12 residues. Per the germline V gene, CDR1 is SQVTM and CDR2 is ANQGSEA. V lost 7 bases and J lost 0, with 8 bases in between. The CDR3 is CSARSSTDTQYF. For the CDR3, the DNA is TGCAGCGCTCGTTCTAGCACAGATACGCAGTATTTT.

The chain has TRBV5-6 and TRBJ1-5, with 7 bases lining up with TRBD1. CDR1 is SGHDT, CDR2 YYEEEE, per germline. This CDR3 is 16 amino acids long. V was clipped by 3 bases and J by 0 bases; unmatched bases: 6. CDR3 nucleotides: TGTGCCAGCAGCTCGGTCAGGGGGTATAGCAATCAGCCCCAGCATTTT. Protein: CASSSVRGYSNQPQHF.

The chain employs TRBV28 and TRBJ1-5; no clear D. This CDR3 is built from 16 residues. Germline CDR1 and CDR2: MDHEN and SYDVKM. Trimming shortened V by 6 bases and J by 4 bases, and 19 bases separated the two germline ends. The CDR3 DNA follows: TGTGCCAGCAGGGCCGGGTCGGGGAGAGGTAATCAGCCCCAGCATTTT. Amino acid sequence: CASRAGSGRGNQPQHF.

The table lists this clone with a few counts. The chain links TRBV2 to TRBJ2-1, with 10 nucleotides matching TRBD1. The J segment lost 3 bases and the V segment lost 6 bases, leaving 5 bases of the junction unmatched. Germline lookup yields CDR1 SNHLY and CDR2 FYNNEI. CDR3 length: 15 residues. CDR3 sequence: CASSPGQGRYNEQFF. In DNA, the CDR3 is TGTGCCAGCAGCCCGGGACAGGGGCGCTACAATGAGCAGTTCTTC.

The rearrangement uses TRBV7-9 and TRBJ1-1; D is possibly TRBD1 (5 bases). Germline V gene lookup returns CDR1 SEHNR and CDR2 FQNEAQ (reference sequence). The V end lost 3 bases, the J end lost 2 bases, and 10 bases lay between the germline ends. The CDR3 length is 14 residues. In DNA, the CDR3 is TGTGCCAGCAGCTTGCAGGGCGGTAACACTGAAGCTTTCTTT. This codes for CASSLQGGNTEAFF.

The V gene is TRBV7-9, the J gene TRBJ2-1, with 13 bases aligning to TRBD2. Germline V lookup: CDR1 SEHNR, CDR2 FQNEAQ (reference sequence). The V gene end was trimmed by 4 bases and the J gene end by 10 bases; junction bases not matched to a gene: 10. The length of the CDR3 is 16 residues. CDR3 DNA: TGTGCCAGCAGCTCCCGGACTAGCGGGAGAACGGGAGAGCAGTTCTTC. Translated, it gives CASSSRTSGRTGEQFF.

The rearrangement uses TRBV11-2 and TRBJ2-7, with D perhaps TRBD1 (6 bases). The V gene's germline CDR1 is SGHAT and CDR2 FQNNGV. There are 12 residues in the CDR3. V lost 5 bases to trimming and J lost 3 bases, with 8 bases between them. CDR3 region: CASSPQGYEQYF. The CDR3 coding sequence is TGTGCCAGCAGCCCACAGGGCTACGAGCAGTACTTC. The complete variable domain, with remaining parts taken from reference TRBV11-2 and TRBJ2-7, reads EAGVAQSPRYKIIEKRQSVAFWCNPISGHATLYWYQQILGQGPKLLIQFQNNGVVDDSQLPKDRFSAERLKGVDSTLKIQPAKLEDSAVYLCASSPQGYEQYFGPGTRLTVT.

J is TRBJ2-7 and V is TRBV6-6; maybe TRBD1 (6 bases). The CDR3 spans 12 residues. Deletions cut 8 bases from V and 3 bases from J, with 11 bases between. Germline CDR1 is MNHNY and CDR2 is SVGAGI (reference sequence). As DNA, the CDR3 is TGTGCCAGCCGAGGGACAAACTACGAGCAGTACTTC. Translating it yields CASRGTNYEQYF.

This rearrangement joins TRBV19 to TRBJ1-1; 7 bases map to TRBD1. This CDR3 is 15 amino acids long. In germline, CDR1 is LNHDA, CDR2 SQIVND (reference sequence). Trimming cost V 9 bases and J 2 bases; bases outside gene matches: 12. The CDR3 bases are TGTGCCAGCGGCTACTCCGGGACAGTCAACACTGAAGCTTTCTTT. It specifies CASGYSGTVNTEAFF.

A few counts support this clone. The chain carries TRBV30 and TRBJ2-5; D is perhaps TRBD1 (6 bases). The CDR3 sequence is 13 residues long. Germline V lookup: CDR1 GTSNPN, CDR2 SVGIG (reference sequence). Trimming took 1 base from V and 3 from J, leaving 9 bases between them. CDR3 in DNA: TGTGCCTGGAGTGGTACAGGGAAAGAGACCCAGTACTTC. Translation: CAWSGTGKETQYF.

The gene calls are TRBV10-3 and TRBJ2-1; 12 positions agree with TRBD2. This CDR3 has 17 amino acids. After removal of 4 bases from V and 9 bases from J, the junction contained 13 bases not matched to a gene. Germline V gene lookup returns CDR1 ENHRY and CDR2 SYGVKD. In nucleotides, the CDR3 is TGTGCCATCAGTGCGACTAGCGGGAGAGCCACGTTTGTTGAGCAGTTCTTC. This sequence encodes CAISATSGRATFVEQFF.

This chain connects TRBV25-1 to TRBJ2-7, with 8 bases fitting TRBD1. CDR1 and CDR2 from the germline V gene are MGHDK and SYGVNS. The V segment lost 8 bases and the J segment 6 bases; nucleotides outside the gene matches: 15. The CDR3 is 15 amino acids. The CDR3 DNA reads as TGTGCCAGCGGGCCGGCGGACAGGGTGCCCGGCGAGCAGTACTTC. Amino acids: CASGPADRVPGEQYF.

The chain carries TRBV19 and TRBJ2-2; 7 nucleotides align to TRBD1. The CDR3 is 16 residues long. Germline lookup yields CDR1 LNHDA and CDR2 SQIVND (reference sequence). The junction had 8 bases not matched to a gene; V was cut back by 5 bases and J by 2 bases. CDR3 bases: TGTGCCAGTAGTTCCCCCGGGACAGCTAACACCGGGGAGCTGTTTTTT. Residues: CASSSPGTANTGELFF. The variable domain in full, with the rest retrieved from reference TRBV19 and TRBJ2-2, is DGGITQSPKYLFRKEGQNVTLSCEQNLNHDAMYWYRQDPGQGLRLIYYSQIVNDFQKGDIAEGYSVSREKKESFPLTVTSAQKNPTAFYLCASSSPGTANTGELFFGEGSRLTVL.

This clone was observed a few times. V is TRBV29-1 and J is TRBJ2-1; perhaps TRBD1 as D (5 bases). This CDR3 region has 14 residues. V was clipped by 6 bases and J by 7 bases, with 19 bases between them. Germline V gene sequence: CDR1 SQVTM, CDR2 ANQGSEA. This CDR3 reads CSVDRLQVINEQFF. DNA for the CDR3: TGCAGCGTGGACCGCCTACAGGTAATAAATGAGCAGTTCTTC.

The CDR3 protein is CAWGLWRQGYTEAFF. The CDR3, as DNA: TGTGCCTGGGGGCTTTGGAGACAGGGGTACACTGAAGCTTTCTTT. The genes are TRBV30 and TRBJ1-1; 8 nucleotides agree with TRBD1. Germline CDR1 is GTSNPN and CDR2 is SVGIG (reference sequence). V dropped 5 bases and J dropped 3; count of bases not matched to a gene: 11. This CDR3 contains 15 residues. Full variable domain (missing parts from reference TRBV30 and TRBJ1-1): SQTIHQWPATLVQPVGSPLSLECTVEGTSNPNLYWYRQAAGRGLQLLFYSVGIGQISSEVPQNLSASRPQDRQFILSSKKLLLSDSGFYLCAWGLWRQGYTEAFFGQGTRLTVV.

This clone came up a few times. This chain connects TRBV5-4 to TRBJ2-3; 9 nucleotides align to TRBD1. The CDR3 runs 16 residues. J was trimmed by 4 bases and V by 4 bases; bases with no gene match: 10. Germline CDR1 reads SGHNT; CDR2 reads YYREEE (reference sequence). CDR3 nucleotide sequence: TGTGCCAGCAGCATACAACAGGGGGCAGGGGCAGATACGCAGTATTTT. It translates to CASSIQQGAGADTQYF.

This clone has just a few counts. The genes are TRBV7-2 and TRBJ1-5, with 7 bases that match TRBD1. After removal of 6 bases from V and 5 bases from J, the junction contained 10 bases not matched to a gene. This CDR3 has 15 residues. Germline V CDR1 and CDR2: SGHTA, FQGNSA. This CDR3 is CASRQTGVLHQPQHF. CDR3 coding DNA: TGTGCCAGCAGGCAAACAGGGGTTTTGCATCAGCCCCAGCATTTT.

This clone was detected only a few times. The chain recombines TRBV4-3 with TRBJ2-1; 12 bases agree with TRBD2. Trimming cost V 4 bases and J 8 bases; bases outside gene matches: 9. This CDR3 region has 16 residues. Germline-derived CDR1 and CDR2 are LGHNA and YSLEER. The CDR3 DNA follows: TGCGCCAGCAGCCCCTTAGGACTAGCGGGAACCTATGAGCAGTTCTTC. Translating gives CASSPLGLAGTYEQFF.

V and J are TRBV5-4 and TRBJ2-5; no definite D call. The CDR3 extends over 14 amino acids. Trimming took 0 bases from V and 2 from J, leaving 8 bases between them. From germline, CDR1 is SGHNT and CDR2 YYREEE (reference sequence). DNA of the CDR3: TGTGCCAGCAGCTTGGTGCTAGATCAAGAGACCCAGTACTTC. Its translation is CASSLVLDQETQYF.

The rearrangement joins TRBV5-1 to TRBJ2-5; the match to TRBD1 covers 11 bases. The V segment lost 0 bases and the J segment 6 bases; nucleotides outside the gene matches: 4. This CDR3 region has 15 residues. Germline V gene lookup returns CDR1 SGHRS and CDR2 YFSETQ. The CDR3 DNA is TGCGCCAGCAGCTTGGACGGACAGGGGGCTCAGACCCAGTACTTC. Protein product: CASSLDGQGAQTQYF.

This clone showed up just a few times. The rearrangement joins TRBV29-1 to TRBJ2-1; D is possibly TRBD1 (5 bases). Trimming cost V 6 bases and J 0 bases, with 9 bases left between them. The CDR3 contains 13 residues. Per the germline V gene, CDR1 is SQVTM and CDR2 is ANQGSEA. The CDR3 protein is CSVTGNSYNEQFF. Written as DNA, the CDR3 is TGCAGCGTAACAGGAAACTCCTACAATGAGCAGTTCTTC.

This clone appeared a few times. The rearrangement uses TRBV30 and TRBJ2-3; D gene unclear. CDR1 GTSNPN and CDR2 SVGIG come from the germline V gene (reference sequence). Trimming pared 3 bases from V and 2 bases from J, leaving 6 bases between. The CDR3 spans 12 residues. The CDR3 coding sequence is TGTGCCTGGAGAACTGACACAGATACGCAGTATTTT. It yields the protein CAWRTDTDTQYF.

This clone was seen only a few times. V and J are TRBV28 and TRBJ1-2, with 8 positions matching TRBD1. The V segment lost 6 bases and the J segment 4 bases; nucleotides outside the gene matches: 13. Germline V gene data show CDR1 as MDHEN and CDR2 as SYDVKM. The CDR3 spans 16 residues. The CDR3 nucleotides read TGTGCCAGCAGCCCCGACAGGGGCCCGTTGGGCTATGGCTACACCTTC. It yields the protein CASSPDRGPLGYGYTF.

About this clone: A read error is likely, as this CDR3 ends without the conserved phenylalanine or tryptophan. The DNA is left out, because the CDR3 cannot be placed on it with certainty; the CDR3 is given as TCRdb lists it. This rearrangement joins TRBV30 to TRBJ1-2; the table calls TRBD1, which could not be checked here. The CDR3 sequence runs 13 residues, both termini included. CDR1 GTSNPN and CDR2 SVGIG come from the germline V gene (reference sequence). The CDR3 is CAWSVRRQAPRRI.

The V call is TRBV4-1, the J call TRBJ2-5, with a weak D call TRBD2 (6 bases). This CDR3 has 13 residues. V shed 4 bases and J shed 2 bases, with 8 bases lying between them. Per germline, CDR1 MGHRA and CDR2 YSYEKL. The CDR3 loop reads CASSPGSQETQYF. The CDR3 DNA reads TGCGCCAGCAGCCCCGGGAGTCAAGAGACCCAGTACTTC.

In this sample, this clone turned up a few times. The chain uses TRBV29-1 and TRBJ1-2; 7 nucleotides align to TRBD1. V shed 8 bases and J 0 bases; nucleotides not matched to a gene: 3. The CDR3 sequence is 12 residues long. Germline CDR1 SQVTM, CDR2 ANQGSEA. Here the CDR3 DNA reads TGCAGCTCGGGACAGACTAACTATGGCTACACCTTC. Its translation is CSSGQTNYGYTF. Supplemented by reference TRBV29-1 and TRBJ1-2, the full variable domain reads SAVISQKPSRDICQRGTSLTIQCQVDSQVTMMFWYRQQPGQSLTLIATANQGSEATYESGFVIDKFPISRPNLTFSTLTVSNMSPEDSSIYLCSSGQTNYGYTFGSGTRLTVV.